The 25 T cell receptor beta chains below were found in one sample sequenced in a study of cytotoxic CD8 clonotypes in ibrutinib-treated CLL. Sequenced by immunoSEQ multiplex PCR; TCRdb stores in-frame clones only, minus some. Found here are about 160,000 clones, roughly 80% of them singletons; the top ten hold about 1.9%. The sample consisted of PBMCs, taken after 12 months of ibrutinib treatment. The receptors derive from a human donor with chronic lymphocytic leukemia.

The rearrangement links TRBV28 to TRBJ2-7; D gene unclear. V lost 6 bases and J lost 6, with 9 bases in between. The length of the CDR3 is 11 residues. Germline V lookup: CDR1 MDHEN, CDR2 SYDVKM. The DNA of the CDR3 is TGTGCCAGCAGAGATAAAGTCGAGCAGTACTTC. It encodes CASRDKVEQYF.

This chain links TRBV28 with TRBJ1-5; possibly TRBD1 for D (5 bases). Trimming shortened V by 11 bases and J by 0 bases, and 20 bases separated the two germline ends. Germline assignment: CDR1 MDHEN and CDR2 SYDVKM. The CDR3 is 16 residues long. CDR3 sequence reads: CAAFGTPLNSNQPQHF. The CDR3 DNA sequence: TGTGCCGCCTTCGGGACTCCTCTTAATAGCAATCAGCCCCAGCATTTT.

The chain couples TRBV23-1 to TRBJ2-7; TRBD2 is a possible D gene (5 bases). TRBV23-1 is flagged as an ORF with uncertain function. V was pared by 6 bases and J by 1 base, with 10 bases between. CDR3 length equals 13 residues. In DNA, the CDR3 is TGCGCCAGCAGGACGAGGGATTCCTACGAGCAGTACTTC. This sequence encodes CASRTRDSYEQYF.

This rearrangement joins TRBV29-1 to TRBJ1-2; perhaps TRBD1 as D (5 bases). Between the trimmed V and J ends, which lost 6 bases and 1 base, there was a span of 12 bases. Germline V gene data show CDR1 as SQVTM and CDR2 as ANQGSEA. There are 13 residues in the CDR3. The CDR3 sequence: CSVMTDFNYGYTF. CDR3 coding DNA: TGCAGCGTAATGACAGATTTTAACTATGGCTACACCTTC.

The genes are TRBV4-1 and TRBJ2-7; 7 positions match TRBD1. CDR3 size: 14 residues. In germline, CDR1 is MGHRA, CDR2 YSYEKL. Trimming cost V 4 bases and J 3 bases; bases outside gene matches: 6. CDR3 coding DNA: TGCGCCAGCAGCCTTGACAGGGTAGACTACGAGCAGTACTTC. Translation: CASSLDRVDYEQYF.

This CDR3 is CASSVDQGATQYF. The DNA of the CDR3 is TGTGCCAGCAGCGTAGATCAGGGAGCGACCCAGTACTTC. This chain connects TRBV9 to TRBJ2-5, with D perhaps being TRBD1 or TRBD2 (5 bases each). The germline gives CDR1 SGDLS, CDR2 YYNGEE. The CDR3 extends over 13 amino acids. V was trimmed by 0 bases and J by 7 bases, leaving 10 bases between them.

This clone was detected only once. CDR3 protein: CASSQDGTGVSGYTF. CDR3 nucleotides: TGCGCCAGCAGCCAAGACGGGACAGGGGTGTCTGGCTACACCTTC. The genes are TRBV4-1 and TRBJ1-2; 10 bases line up with TRBD1. The junction had 5 bases not matched to a gene; V was cut back by 0 bases and J by 7 bases. CDR1 is MGHRA, CDR2 YSYEKL, per germline. CDR3 length: 15 amino acids.

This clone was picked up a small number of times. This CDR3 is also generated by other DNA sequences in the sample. The CDR3 region has the DNA TGTGCCAGCAGTTTAACGGGATCCGGGGCCAACGTCCTGACTTTC. This codes for CASSLTGSGANVLTF. V usage is TRBV28 and J usage is TRBJ2-6; D possibly corresponds to TRBD2 (5 bases). Per the germline V gene, CDR1 is MDHEN and CDR2 is SYDVKM. This CDR3 region has 15 residues. Trimming cost V 2 bases and J 4 bases, with 9 bases left between them.

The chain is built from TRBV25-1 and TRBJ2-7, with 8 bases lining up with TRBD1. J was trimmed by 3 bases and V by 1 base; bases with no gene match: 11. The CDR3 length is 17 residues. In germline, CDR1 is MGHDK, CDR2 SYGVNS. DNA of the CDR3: TGTGCCAGCAGTGAATCCCAGGGGGCGCATCCTAGCTACGAGCAGTACTTC. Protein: CASSESQGAHPSYEQYF.

The CDR3 here is CASSPRVLEQYF. CDR3 nucleotides: TGTGCCAGCAGCCCCAGGGTCTTGGAGCAGTACTTC. The chain uses TRBV7-9 and TRBJ2-7, with D possibly matching TRBD1 (5 bases). Trimming removed 5 bases from V and 7 bases from J, with 12 bases in between. The CDR3 covers 12 residues. The germline gives CDR1 SEHNR, CDR2 FQNEAQ (reference sequence).

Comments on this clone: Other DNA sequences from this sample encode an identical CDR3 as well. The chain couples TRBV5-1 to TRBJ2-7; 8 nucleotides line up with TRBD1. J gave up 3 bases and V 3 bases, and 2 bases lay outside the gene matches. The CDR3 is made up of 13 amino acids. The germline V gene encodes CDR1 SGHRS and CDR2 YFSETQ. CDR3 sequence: CASSSTGGYEQYF. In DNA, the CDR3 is TGCGCCAGCAGCTCAACAGGGGGCTACGAGCAGTACTTC.

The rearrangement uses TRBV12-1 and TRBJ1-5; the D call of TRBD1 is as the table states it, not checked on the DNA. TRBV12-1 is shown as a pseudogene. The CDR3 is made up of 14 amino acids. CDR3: CASSPGNRDQPQHF. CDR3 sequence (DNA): TGTGCCAGCAGCCCAGGGAATCGCGATCAGCCCCAGCATTTT.

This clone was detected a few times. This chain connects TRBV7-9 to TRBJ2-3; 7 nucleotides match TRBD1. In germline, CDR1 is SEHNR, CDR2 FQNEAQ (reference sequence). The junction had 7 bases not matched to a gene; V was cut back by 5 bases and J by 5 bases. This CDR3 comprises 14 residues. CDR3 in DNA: TGTGCCAGCAGCCTGGGGACAGATGGAGATACGCAGTATTTT. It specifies CASSLGTDGDTQYF.

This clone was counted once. The CDR3, as DNA: TGTGCCACCAGCAGAGATTTAGGAGAATTCACAGATACGCAGTATTTT. Translated: CATSRDLGEFTDTQYF. The chain is built from TRBV15 and TRBJ2-3; D is uncertain. V was pared by 0 bases and J by 2 bases, with 12 bases between. Germline loops: CDR1 LNHNV, CDR2 YYDKDF (reference sequence). The CDR3 consists of 16 residues.

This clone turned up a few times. CDR3 in DNA: TGTGCCAGCAGTGAAACGACTAGTACCCGTTGCGAGCAGTACTTC. Encoded protein: CASSETTSTRCEQYF. The chain employs TRBV6-4 and TRBJ2-7, with D perhaps TRBD2 (6 bases). The length of the CDR3 is 15 residues. Germline values: CDR1 MRHNA, CDR2 SNTAGT. Trimming pared 3 bases from V and 6 bases from J, leaving 18 bases between.

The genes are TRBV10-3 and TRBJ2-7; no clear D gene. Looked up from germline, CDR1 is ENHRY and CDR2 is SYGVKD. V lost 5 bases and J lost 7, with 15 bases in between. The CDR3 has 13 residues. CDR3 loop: CAISPYMLSEQYF. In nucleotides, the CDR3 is TGTGCCATCAGTCCATATATGTTGTCAGAGCAGTACTTC.

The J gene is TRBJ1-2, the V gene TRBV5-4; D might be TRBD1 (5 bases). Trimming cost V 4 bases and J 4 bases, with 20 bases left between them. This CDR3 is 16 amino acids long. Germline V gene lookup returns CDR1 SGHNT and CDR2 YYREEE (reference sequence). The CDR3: CASSHATGRGTYGYTF. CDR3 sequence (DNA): TGTGCCAGCAGCCATGCTACTGGACGGGGCACCTATGGCTACACCTTC.

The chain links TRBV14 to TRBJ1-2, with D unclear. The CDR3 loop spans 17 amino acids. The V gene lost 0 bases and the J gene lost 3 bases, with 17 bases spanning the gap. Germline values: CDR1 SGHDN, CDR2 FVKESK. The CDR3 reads CASSQDRARTSYYGYTF. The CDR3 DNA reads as TGTGCCAGCAGCCAAGATCGCGCCAGGACCTCCTACTATGGCTACACCTTC.

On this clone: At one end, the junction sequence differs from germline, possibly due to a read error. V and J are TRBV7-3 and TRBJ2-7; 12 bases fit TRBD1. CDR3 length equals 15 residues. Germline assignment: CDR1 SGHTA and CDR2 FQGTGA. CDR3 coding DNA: TGTGCCAGCAGCCTAACCGGGACAGGGGGCTATGAGCAGTACTTC. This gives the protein CASSLTGTGGYEQYF.

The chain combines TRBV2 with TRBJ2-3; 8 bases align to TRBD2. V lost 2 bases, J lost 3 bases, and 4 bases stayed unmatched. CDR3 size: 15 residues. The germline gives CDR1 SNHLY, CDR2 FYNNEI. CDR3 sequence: CASSELLAGTDTQYF. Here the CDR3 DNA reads TGTGCCAGCAGTGAACTCCTAGCGGGTACAGATACGCAGTATTTT.

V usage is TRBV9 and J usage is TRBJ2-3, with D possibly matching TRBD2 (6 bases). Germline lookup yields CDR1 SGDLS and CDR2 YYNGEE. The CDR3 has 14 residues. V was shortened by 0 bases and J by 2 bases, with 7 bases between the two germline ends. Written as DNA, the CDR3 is TGTGCCAGCAGCGTAGGGACTAACACAGATACGCAGTATTTT. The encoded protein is CASSVGTNTDTQYF. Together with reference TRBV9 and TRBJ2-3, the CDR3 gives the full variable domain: DSGVTQTPKHLITATGQRVTLRCSPRSGDLSVYWYQQSLDQGLQFLIQYYNGEERAKGNILERFSAQQFPDLHSELNLSSLELGDSALYFCASSVGTNTDTQYFGPGTRLTVL.

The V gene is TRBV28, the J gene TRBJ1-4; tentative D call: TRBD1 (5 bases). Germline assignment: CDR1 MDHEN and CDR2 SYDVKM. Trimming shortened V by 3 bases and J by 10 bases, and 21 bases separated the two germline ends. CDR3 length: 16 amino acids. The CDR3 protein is CASSFHQGPSVGKLFF. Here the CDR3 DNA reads TGTGCCAGCAGTTTTCACCAGGGCCCTTCGGTTGGAAAACTGTTTTTT.

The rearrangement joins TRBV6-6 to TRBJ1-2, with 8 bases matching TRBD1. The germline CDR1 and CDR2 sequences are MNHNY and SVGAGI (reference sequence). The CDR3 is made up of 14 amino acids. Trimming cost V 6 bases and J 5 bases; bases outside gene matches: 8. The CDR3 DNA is TGTGCCAGCAGGCTAGGGACAGGCCGATATGGCTACACCTTC. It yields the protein CASRLGTGRYGYTF.

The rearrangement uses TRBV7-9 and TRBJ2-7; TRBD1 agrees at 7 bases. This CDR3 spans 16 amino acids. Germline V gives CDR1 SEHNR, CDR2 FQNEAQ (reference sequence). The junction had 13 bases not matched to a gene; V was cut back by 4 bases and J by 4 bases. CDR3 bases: TGTGCCAGCAGCTACAACTACGCGAGGGGGCCATACGAGCAGTACTTC. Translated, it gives CASSYNYARGPYEQYF.

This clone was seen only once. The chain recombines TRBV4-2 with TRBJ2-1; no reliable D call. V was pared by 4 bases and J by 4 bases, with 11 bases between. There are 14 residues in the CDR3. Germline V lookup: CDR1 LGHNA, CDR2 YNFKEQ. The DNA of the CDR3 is TGTGCCAGCAGCCCCGACTCCGGTTACAATGAGCAGTTCTTC. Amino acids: CASSPDSGYNEQFF.